The following is a T cell receptor (beta chain) sequence with its context. Its antigen is not known. V shed 6 bases and J shed 7 bases, with 15 bases lying between them. The CDR3 loop spans 13 amino acids. This specimen comes from a study of blood T cells in healthy people across ages. Study-wide context: Template switching picked up about one barcoded beta molecule for each two T cells.

Study conclusions and caveats: Long-lived donors carried more naive CD4+ cells and greater diversity than aged donors.

A J-beta primer mix and a sample-barcoded 5' primer were used in a second PCR of roughly 6 to 11 cycles. MiXCR, applied by TCRdb to the 5' RACE reads, yields one record per CDR3 protein. Counted here are hundreds of thousands of distinct CDR3 sequences, more than 20% occurring once; the ten biggest clones make up more than 7.5%. This sample was shared with a second study, whose subject was T cells of mothers and their children.

V gene TRBV12-3 or TRBV12-4 combines with J gene TRBJ2-5; perhaps TRBD2 as D (6 bases). Sequenced material: blood. This receptor was identified in a boy aged 5-17 years in good health. The CDR3 region has the DNA TGTGCCAGCAGGAATGGGGAGGCAATGACCCAGTACTTC. Translation: CASRNGEAMTQYF.